What follows are 11 T cell receptor beta chains derived from one specimen sequenced in a study of blood T cell repertoires in COVID-19. TCRdb keeps only in-frame clones here, not all; method: immunoSEQ multiplex PCR. The sample includes more than 200,000 clones, 80% to 90% of them seen just once. Sequences were obtained from PBMCs or T cells enriched from blood (not recorded which). The receptors derive from a man aged 30-40 years in a cohort exposed to, infected with or recovered from COVID-19 (not recorded which).

J is TRBJ2-2 and V is TRBV27; D possibly corresponds to TRBD2 (6 bases). The V end lost 5 bases, the J end lost 0 bases, and 16 bases lay between the germline ends. The germline V gene encodes CDR1 MNHEY and CDR2 SMNVEV (reference sequence). CDR3 size: 17 residues. The CDR3 DNA is TGTGCCAGCAGTGTACATCCGGGGGTAACGAACACCGGGGAGCTGTTTTTT. Protein product: CASSVHPGVTNTGELFF.

V is TRBV7-9 and J is TRBJ1-4; weak D call: TRBD1 (5 bases). Germline V gene data show CDR1 as SEHNR and CDR2 as FQNEAQ (reference sequence). Deletions cut 1 base from V and 5 bases from J, with 14 bases between. The CDR3 has 16 residues. CDR3 sequence reads: CASSLDVDTFNEKLFF. The CDR3 nucleotides are TGTGCCAGCAGCTTAGACGTGGACACCTTCAATGAAAAACTGTTTTTT.

Comments on this clone: One end of the junction is discordant with germline, which a read error may explain. The rearrangement uses TRBV7-2 and TRBJ1-4; 8 nucleotides line up with TRBD1. The CDR3 totals 17 residues. CDR1 and CDR2 from the germline V gene are SGHTA and FQGNSA. Here the CDR3 DNA reads TGTGCCAGTAGCTTAGTGGGCCAGGGGGCGGCTAATGAAAAACTGTTTTTT. Protein product: CASSLVGQGAANEKLFF. Full variable domain (rest looked up from reference TRBV7-2 and TRBJ1-4): GAGVSQSPSNKVTEKGKDVELRCDPISGHTALYWYRQSLGQGLEFLIYFQGNSAPDKSGLPSDRFSAERTGGSVSTLTIQRTQQEDSAVYLCASSLVGQGAANEKLFFGSGTQLSVL.

This clone was found a few times. The rearrangement links TRBV6-5 to TRBJ2-3; D possibly corresponds to TRBD1 (5 bases). This CDR3 has 16 residues. CDR1 and CDR2 from the germline V gene are MNHEY and SVGAGI. The V end was cut by 2 bases, the J end by 0 bases, with 12 bases between. The CDR3 sequence: CASSYISGSSTDTQYF. In DNA form, the CDR3 reads TGTGCCAGCAGTTACATTTCAGGGTCTAGCACAGATACGCAGTATTTT.

V gene TRBV4-3 combines with J gene TRBJ2-5; D is unclear. From germline, CDR1 is LGHNA and CDR2 YSLEER. The CDR3 spans 14 residues. Trimming shortened V by 0 bases and J by 5 bases, and 10 bases separated the two germline ends. CDR3 sequence reads: CASSQEYPLETQYF. The CDR3 DNA reads TGCGCCAGCAGCCAAGAATATCCCCTGGAGACCCAGTACTTC.

The rearrangement links TRBV28 to TRBJ2-7; weak D call: TRBD2 (5 bases). V was cut by 3 bases and J by 0 bases, with 9 bases left in between. Per germline, CDR1 MDHEN and CDR2 SYDVKM. CDR3 size: 14 residues. CDR3 sequence: CASSLQRLSYEQYF. DNA of the CDR3: TGTGCCAGCAGTTTGCAGCGGCTCTCCTACGAGCAGTACTTC.

The V call is TRBV6-2 or TRBV6-3, the J call TRBJ2-2; D is ambiguous. Trimming took off 5 bases at V and 6 bases at J, with 34 bases between the two ends. Germline values: CDR1 MNHEY, CDR2 SVGEGT. The CDR3 contains 21 residues. The CDR3 spells CASSSRPAPTTGSSRPGELFF. DNA for the CDR3: TGTGCCAGCAGTAGTCGTCCGGCCCCGACGACGGGTAGCTCTCGCCCCGGGGAGCTGTTTTTT.

The chain links TRBV5-4 to TRBJ2-3; no clear D. Between the trimmed V and J ends, which lost 0 bases and 4 bases, there was a span of 6 bases. Germline CDR1 SGHNT, CDR2 YYREEE (reference sequence). This CDR3 region has 13 residues. Here the CDR3 DNA reads TGTGCCAGCAGCTTGGCATTAGCAGATACGCAGTATTTT. It specifies CASSLALADTQYF.

As DNA, the CDR3 is TGTGCCAGCAGTGAAGCAGGGCGGGATTCCTACGAGCAGTACTTC. Protein sequence: CASSEAGRDSYEQYF. The rearrangement uses TRBV2 and TRBJ2-7, with a tentative D call TRBD2 (6 bases). CDR1 and CDR2 from the germline V gene are SNHLY and FYNNEI. Trimming left V 0 bases short and J 1 base short, with 10 bases between. This CDR3 spans 15 amino acids.

This clone is a singleton in its sample. The chain employs TRBV7-8 and TRBJ2-2; tentatively, D is TRBD1 (5 bases). V was shortened by 1 base and J by 6 bases, with 21 bases between the two germline ends. The length of the CDR3 is 18 residues. Germline values: CDR1 SGHVS, CDR2 FQNEAQ. Written as DNA, the CDR3 is TGTGCCAGCAGCTTAGAGCAGGGCATCCCTCTTGTTGCCGGGGAGCTGTTTTTT. This gives the protein CASSLEQGIPLVAGELFF.

The rearrangement joins TRBV5-1 to TRBJ2-7, with D tentatively TRBD2 (6 bases). CDR1 and CDR2 (germline): SGHRS, YFSETQ. This CDR3 is 15 amino acids long. V was clipped by 6 bases and J by 7 bases, with 23 bases between them. The CDR3 protein is CASNSEEGGLREQYF. Written as DNA, the CDR3 is TGCGCCAGCAACTCGGAGGAGGGAGGCTTGCGGGAGCAGTACTTC.